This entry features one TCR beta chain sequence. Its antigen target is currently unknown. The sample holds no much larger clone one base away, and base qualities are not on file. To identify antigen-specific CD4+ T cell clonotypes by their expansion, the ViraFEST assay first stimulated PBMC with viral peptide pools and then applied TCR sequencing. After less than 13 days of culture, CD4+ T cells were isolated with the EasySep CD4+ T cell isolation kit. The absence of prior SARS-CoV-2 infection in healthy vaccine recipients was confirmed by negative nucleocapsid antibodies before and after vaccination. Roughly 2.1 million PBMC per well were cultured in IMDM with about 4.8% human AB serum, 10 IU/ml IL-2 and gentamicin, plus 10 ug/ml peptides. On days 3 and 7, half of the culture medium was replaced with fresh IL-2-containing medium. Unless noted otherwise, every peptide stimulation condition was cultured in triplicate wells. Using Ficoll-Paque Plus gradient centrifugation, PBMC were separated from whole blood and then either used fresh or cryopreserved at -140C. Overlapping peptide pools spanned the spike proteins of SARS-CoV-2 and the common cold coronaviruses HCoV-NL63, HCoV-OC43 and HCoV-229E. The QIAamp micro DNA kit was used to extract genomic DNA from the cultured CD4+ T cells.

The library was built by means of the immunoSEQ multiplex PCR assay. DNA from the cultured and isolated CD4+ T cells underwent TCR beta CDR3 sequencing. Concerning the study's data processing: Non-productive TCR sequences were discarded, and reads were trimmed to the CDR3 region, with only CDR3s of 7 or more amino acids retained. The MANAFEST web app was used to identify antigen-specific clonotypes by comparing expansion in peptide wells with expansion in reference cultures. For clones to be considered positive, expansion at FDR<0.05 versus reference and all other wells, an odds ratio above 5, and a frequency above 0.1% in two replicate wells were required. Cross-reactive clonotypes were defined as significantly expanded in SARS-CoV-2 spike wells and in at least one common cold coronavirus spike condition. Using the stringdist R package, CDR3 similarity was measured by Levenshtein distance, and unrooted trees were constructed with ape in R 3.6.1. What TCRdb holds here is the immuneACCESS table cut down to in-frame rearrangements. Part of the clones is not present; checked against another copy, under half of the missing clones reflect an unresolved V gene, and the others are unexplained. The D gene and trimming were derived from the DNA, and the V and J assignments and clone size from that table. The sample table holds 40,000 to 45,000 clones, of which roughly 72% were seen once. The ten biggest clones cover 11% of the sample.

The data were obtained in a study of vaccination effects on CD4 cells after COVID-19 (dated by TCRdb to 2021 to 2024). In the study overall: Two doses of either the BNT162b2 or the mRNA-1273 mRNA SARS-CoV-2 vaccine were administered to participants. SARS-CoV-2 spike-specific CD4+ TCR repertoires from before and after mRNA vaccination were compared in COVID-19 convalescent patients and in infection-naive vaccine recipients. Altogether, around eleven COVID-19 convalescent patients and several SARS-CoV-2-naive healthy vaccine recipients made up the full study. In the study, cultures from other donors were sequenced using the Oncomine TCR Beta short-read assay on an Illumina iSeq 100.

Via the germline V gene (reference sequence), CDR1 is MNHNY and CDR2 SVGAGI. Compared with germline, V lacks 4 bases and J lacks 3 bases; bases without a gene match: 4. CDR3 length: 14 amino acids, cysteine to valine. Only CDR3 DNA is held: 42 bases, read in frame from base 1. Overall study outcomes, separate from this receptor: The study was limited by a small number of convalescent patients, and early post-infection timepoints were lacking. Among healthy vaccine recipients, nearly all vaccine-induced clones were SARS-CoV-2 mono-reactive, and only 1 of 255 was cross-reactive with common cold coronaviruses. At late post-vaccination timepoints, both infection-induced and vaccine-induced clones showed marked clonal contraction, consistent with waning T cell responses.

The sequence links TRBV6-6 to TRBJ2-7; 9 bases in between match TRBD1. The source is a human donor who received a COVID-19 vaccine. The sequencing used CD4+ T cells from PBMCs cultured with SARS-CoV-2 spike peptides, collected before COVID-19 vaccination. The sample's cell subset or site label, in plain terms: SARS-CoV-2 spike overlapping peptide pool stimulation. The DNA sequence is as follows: TGTGCCAGCAGTTTGGACAGGGGTAGCTACGAGCAGTACGTC. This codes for CASSLDRGSYEQYV.